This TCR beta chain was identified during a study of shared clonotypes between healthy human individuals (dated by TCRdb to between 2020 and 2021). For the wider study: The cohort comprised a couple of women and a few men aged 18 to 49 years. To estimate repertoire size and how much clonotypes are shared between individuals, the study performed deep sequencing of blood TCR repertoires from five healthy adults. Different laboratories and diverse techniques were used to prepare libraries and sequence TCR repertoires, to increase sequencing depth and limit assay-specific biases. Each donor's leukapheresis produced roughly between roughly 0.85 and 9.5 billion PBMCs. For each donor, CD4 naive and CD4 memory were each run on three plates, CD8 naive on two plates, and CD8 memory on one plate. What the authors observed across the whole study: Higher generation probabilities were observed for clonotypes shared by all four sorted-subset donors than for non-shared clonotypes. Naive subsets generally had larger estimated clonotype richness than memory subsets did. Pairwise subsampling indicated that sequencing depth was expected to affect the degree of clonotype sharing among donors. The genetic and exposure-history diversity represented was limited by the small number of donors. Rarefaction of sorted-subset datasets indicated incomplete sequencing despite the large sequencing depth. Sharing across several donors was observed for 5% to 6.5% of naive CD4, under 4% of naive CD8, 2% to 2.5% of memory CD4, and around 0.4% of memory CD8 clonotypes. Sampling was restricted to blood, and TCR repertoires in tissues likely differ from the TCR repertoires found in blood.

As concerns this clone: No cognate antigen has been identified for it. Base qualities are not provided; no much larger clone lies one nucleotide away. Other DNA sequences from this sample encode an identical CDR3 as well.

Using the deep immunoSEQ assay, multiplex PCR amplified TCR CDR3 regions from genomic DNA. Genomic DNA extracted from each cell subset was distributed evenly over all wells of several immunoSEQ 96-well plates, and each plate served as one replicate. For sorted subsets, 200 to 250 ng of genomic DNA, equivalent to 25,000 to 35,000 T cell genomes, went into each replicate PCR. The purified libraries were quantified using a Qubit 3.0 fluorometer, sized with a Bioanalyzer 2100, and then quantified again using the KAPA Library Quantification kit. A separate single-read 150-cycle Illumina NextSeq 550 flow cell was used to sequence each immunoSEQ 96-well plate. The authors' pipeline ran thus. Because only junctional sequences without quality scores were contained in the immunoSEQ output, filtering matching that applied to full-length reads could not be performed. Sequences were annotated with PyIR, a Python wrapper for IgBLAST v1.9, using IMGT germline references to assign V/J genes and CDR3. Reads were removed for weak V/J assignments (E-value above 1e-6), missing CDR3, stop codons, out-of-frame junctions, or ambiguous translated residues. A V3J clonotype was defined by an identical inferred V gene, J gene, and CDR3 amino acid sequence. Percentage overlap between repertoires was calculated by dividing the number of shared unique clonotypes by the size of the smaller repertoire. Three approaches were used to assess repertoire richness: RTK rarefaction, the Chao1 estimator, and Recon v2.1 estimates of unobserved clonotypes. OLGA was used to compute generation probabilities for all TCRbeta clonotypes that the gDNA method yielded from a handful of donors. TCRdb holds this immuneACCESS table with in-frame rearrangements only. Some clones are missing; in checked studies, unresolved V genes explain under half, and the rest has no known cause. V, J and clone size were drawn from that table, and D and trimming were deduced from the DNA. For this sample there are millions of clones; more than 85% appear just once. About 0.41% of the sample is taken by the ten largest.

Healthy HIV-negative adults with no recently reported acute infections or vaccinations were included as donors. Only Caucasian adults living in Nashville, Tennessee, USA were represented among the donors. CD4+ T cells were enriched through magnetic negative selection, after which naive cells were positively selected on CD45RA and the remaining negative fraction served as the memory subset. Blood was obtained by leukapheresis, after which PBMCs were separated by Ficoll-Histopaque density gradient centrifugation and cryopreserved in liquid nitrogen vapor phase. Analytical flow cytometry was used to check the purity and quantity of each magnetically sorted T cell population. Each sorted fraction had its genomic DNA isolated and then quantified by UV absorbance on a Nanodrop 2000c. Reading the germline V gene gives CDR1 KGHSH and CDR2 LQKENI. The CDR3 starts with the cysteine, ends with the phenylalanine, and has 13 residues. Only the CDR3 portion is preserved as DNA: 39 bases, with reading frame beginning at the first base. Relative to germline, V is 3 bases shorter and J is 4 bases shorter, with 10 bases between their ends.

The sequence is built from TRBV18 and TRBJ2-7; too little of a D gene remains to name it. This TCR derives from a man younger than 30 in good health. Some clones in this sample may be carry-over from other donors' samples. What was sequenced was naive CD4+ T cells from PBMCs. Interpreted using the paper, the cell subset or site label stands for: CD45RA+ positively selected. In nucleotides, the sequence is TGTGCCAGCTCACCCATCTCTGGGTACGAGCAGTACTTC. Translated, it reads CASSPISGYEQYF.